The T cell receptor (beta chain) described here comes from a study of T cell responses to AZD1222 COVID-19 vaccine. Profiled with immunoSEQ multiplex PCR; TCRdb holds only in-frame clones, not every one. The sample includes roughly 140,000 clones, 80% to 90% of them seen just once. This specimen was peripheral blood, taken on day 0 of AZD1222 vaccination. This clonotype originated in an adult in good health.

The CDR3 region is CASSETGGGSQHF. CDR3 in DNA: TGTGCCAGCAGTGAGACAGGGGGAGGGTCCCAGCATTTT. This chain connects TRBV2 to TRBJ1-5, with 9 bases identical to TRBD1. Looked up from germline, CDR1 is SNHLY and CDR2 is FYNNEI. The J segment lost 11 bases and the V segment lost 3 bases, leaving 5 bases of the junction unmatched. The CDR3 runs to 13 residues.